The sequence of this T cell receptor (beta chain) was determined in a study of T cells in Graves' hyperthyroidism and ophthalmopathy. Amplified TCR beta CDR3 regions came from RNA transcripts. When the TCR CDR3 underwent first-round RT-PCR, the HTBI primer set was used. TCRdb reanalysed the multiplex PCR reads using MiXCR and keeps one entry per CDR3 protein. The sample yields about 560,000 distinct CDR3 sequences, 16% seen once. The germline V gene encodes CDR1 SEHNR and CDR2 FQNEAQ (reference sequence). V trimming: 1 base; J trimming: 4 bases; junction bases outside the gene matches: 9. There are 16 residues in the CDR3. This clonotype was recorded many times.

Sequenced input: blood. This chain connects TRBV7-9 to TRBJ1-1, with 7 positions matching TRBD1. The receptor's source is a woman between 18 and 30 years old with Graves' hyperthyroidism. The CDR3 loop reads CASSLGGDRGSTEAFF. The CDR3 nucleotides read TGTGCCAGCAGCTTAGGGGGGGACAGAGGAAGCACTGAAGCTTTCTTT.